This entry lists 24 T cell receptor beta chains sequenced from one sample in a study of blood T cell repertoires in COVID-19. Method: immunoSEQ multiplex PCR; TCRdb's copy keeps in-frame clones and lacks some. The data hold under 130,000 clones, with roughly 80% observed a single time. Material for sequencing was peripheral blood. These receptors were collected from a woman of 80 years or more with acute or convalescent COVID-19.

The V and J genes are TRBV3-1 (or the pseudogene TRBV3-2) and TRBJ2-2; D not certain. V lost 5 bases to trimming and J lost 6 bases, with 7 bases between them. The CDR3 contains 12 residues. In germline, CDR1 is LGHDT, CDR2 YNNKEL (reference sequence). The DNA of the CDR3 is TGTGCCAGCAGCTTTCGGGCCGGGGAGCTGTTTTTT. Amino acid sequence: CASSFRAGELFF.

This clone was counted between two and nine times. This chain uses TRBV24-1 with TRBJ2-1, with 7 bases matching TRBD1. V dropped 4 bases and J dropped 5; count of bases not matched to a gene: 10. The CDR3 is made up of 16 amino acids. Germline V gene lookup returns CDR1 KGHDR and CDR2 SFDVKD. The CDR3 DNA reads as TGTGCCACCAGTGACCAGGGACAGACTGGGGACAATGAGCAGTTCTTC. Its protein product is CATSDQGQTGDNEQFF.

The rearrangement joins TRBV3-1 (or the pseudogene TRBV3-2) to TRBJ2-3; D not resolved. Deletions cut 2 bases from V and 4 bases from J, with 4 bases between. From germline, CDR1 is LGHDT and CDR2 YNNKEL (reference sequence). The CDR3 spans 12 residues. CDR3 sequence reads: CASSQRADTQYF. In DNA form, the CDR3 reads TGTGCCAGCAGCCAACGAGCAGATACGCAGTATTTT.

This chain joins TRBV28 and TRBJ1-5; D is unresolved. Germline V lookup: CDR1 MDHEN, CDR2 SYDVKM. Between the trimmed V and J ends, which lost 1 base and 2 bases, there was a span of 6 bases. The CDR3 loop spans 14 amino acids. CDR3 DNA sequence: TGTGCCAGCAGTTTATCGAGGCGCAATCAGCCCCAGCATTTT. This gives the protein CASSLSRRNQPQHF.

The chain is built from TRBV21-1 and TRBJ2-7; the DNA was not compared with TRBD2, the D call given in the table. TRBV21-1 is a listed pseudogene. This CDR3 region has 18 residues. The CDR3 bases are TGTGCCAGCAGACTCACCCATCGACTAGCGGGATTGACCTACGAGCAGTACGTC. As protein: CASRLTHRLAGLTYEQYV.

The chain employs TRBV6-5 and TRBJ2-7; maybe TRBD2 (6 bases). Looked up from germline, CDR1 is MNHEY and CDR2 is SVGAGI. The CDR3 length is 15 residues. V dropped 7 bases and J dropped 2 bases, with 18 bases sitting between them. This chain's CDR3 is CASNTATGGAYEQYF. CDR3 in DNA: TGTGCCAGCAACACGGCCACGGGCGGGGCCTACGAGCAGTACTTC.

The V gene is TRBV28, the J gene TRBJ2-7, with 8 bases identical to TRBD2. CDR1 and CDR2 (germline): MDHEN, SYDVKM. With 3 bases clipped from V and 4 bases from J, the junction kept 11 bases outside the gene matches. There are 16 residues in the CDR3. For the CDR3, the DNA is TGTGCCAGCAGTTTGGGCACCGGGACTAGGGCTTACGAGCAGTACTTC. As protein: CASSLGTGTRAYEQYF. Using reference TRBV28 and TRBJ2-7 for the parts outside the CDR3, the full variable domain is DVKVTQSSRYLVKRTGEKVFLECVQDMDHENMFWYRQDPGLGLRLIYFSYDVKMKEKGDIPEGYSVSREKKERFSLILESASTNQTSMYLCASSLGTGTRAYEQYFGPGTRLTVT.

The J gene is TRBJ2-2, the V gene TRBV7-6; 8 nucleotides agree with TRBD1. Trimming cost V 7 bases and J 4 bases; bases outside gene matches: 8. Germline lookup yields CDR1 SGHVS and CDR2 FNYEAQ. The CDR3 totals 15 residues. CDR3 amino acids: CASKGQGAPTGELFF. For the CDR3, the DNA is TGTGCCAGCAAAGGGCAGGGGGCGCCCACCGGGGAGCTGTTTTTT.

The chain combines TRBV27 with TRBJ1-1; no clear D. V lost 9 bases, J lost 0 bases, and 11 bases lay in between. Germline V gives CDR1 MNHEY, CDR2 SMNVEV (reference sequence). CDR3 length equals 13 residues. In DNA, the CDR3 is TGTGCCAGAGGATCGGGGATGAACACTGAAGCTTTCTTT. Translating it yields CARGSGMNTEAFF.

The V and J genes are TRBV9 and TRBJ2-2; unclear D gene. The CDR3 sequence is 15 residues long. Between the trimmed V and J ends, which lost 0 bases and 0 bases, there was a span of 6 bases. The germline gives CDR1 SGDLS, CDR2 YYNGEE. The chain's CDR3 is CASSVGQTNTGELFF. The CDR3 bases are TGTGCCAGCAGCGTAGGGCAGACGAACACCGGGGAGCTGTTTTTT.

The chain has TRBV15 and TRBJ1-6, with a possible D match to TRBD1 (5 bases). Germline V CDR1 and CDR2: LNHNV, YYDKDF (reference sequence). Trimming pared 9 bases from V and 9 bases from J, leaving 15 bases between. This CDR3 region has 13 residues. CDR3 DNA sequence: TGTGCCACTACGGACGGGGGAGGTTCACCCCTCCACTTT. Amino acids: CATTDGGGSPLHF. Full variable domain (outside the CDR3, taken from reference TRBV15 and TRBJ1-6): DAMVIQNPRYQVTQFGKPVTLSCSQTLNHNVMYWYQQKSSQAPKLLFHYYDKDFNNEADTPDNFQSRRPNTSFCFLDIRSPGLGDTAMYLCATTDGGGSPLHFGNGTRLTVT.

The chain carries TRBV20-1 and TRBJ1-1; no clear D. This CDR3 is 12 amino acids long. Between the trimmed V and J ends, which lost 3 bases and 6 bases, there was a span of 11 bases. Looked up from germline, CDR1 is DFQATT and CDR2 is SNEGSKA (reference sequence). The CDR3 bases are TGCAGTGCTAGTACCGGGAAGGCTGAAGCTTTCTTT. Its translation is CSASTGKAEAFF.

V is TRBV7-9 and J is TRBJ2-3; TRBD2 is a possible D gene (6 bases). The V and J ends lost 11 bases and 4 bases respectively, with 13 bases between them. CDR1 SEHNR and CDR2 FQNEAQ come from the germline V gene (reference sequence). CDR3 length equals 12 residues. The chain's CDR3 is CALPGEADTQYF. CDR3 in DNA: TGTGCCCTCCCGGGGGAGGCAGATACGCAGTATTTT.

This clone has more than one count but fewer than ten. The chain is built from TRBV18 and TRBJ2-2; D uncertain. The germline V and J ends were trimmed by 6 bases and 3 bases, with 14 bases remaining between them. Germline-derived CDR1 and CDR2 are KGHSH and LQKENI. There are 15 residues in the CDR3. The CDR3 DNA follows: TGTGCCAGCTCGACGGTCAGGATATACACCGGGGAGCTGTTTTTT. Protein: CASSTVRIYTGELFF. Full variable domain (outside the CDR3, taken from reference TRBV18 and TRBJ2-2): NAGVMQNPRHLVRRRGQEARLRCSPMKGHSHVYWYRQLPEEGLKFMVYLQKENIIDESGMPKERFSAEFPKEGPSILRIQQVVRGDSAAYFCASSTVRIYTGELFFGEGSRLTVL.

V usage is TRBV9 and J usage is TRBJ2-7; 10 nucleotides agree with TRBD2. Germline CDR1 and CDR2: SGDLS and YYNGEE. The CDR3 is 14 amino acids. With 4 bases clipped from V and 2 bases from J, the junction kept 3 bases outside the gene matches. The CDR3 sequence is CASSTSGTTYEQYF. CDR3 coding DNA: TGTGCCAGCAGCACTAGCGGGACGACCTACGAGCAGTACTTC. Full variable domain (missing parts from reference TRBV9 and TRBJ2-7): DSGVTQTPKHLITATGQRVTLRCSPRSGDLSVYWYQQSLDQGLQFLIQYYNGEERAKGNILERFSAQQFPDLHSELNLSSLELGDSALYFCASSTSGTTYEQYFGPGTRLTVT.

The chain links TRBV7-2 to TRBJ2-1, with 10 bases identical to TRBD2. In germline, CDR1 is SGHTA, CDR2 FQGNSA. J was trimmed by 9 bases and V by 2 bases; bases with no gene match: 7. This CDR3 is 15 amino acids long. The CDR3 reads CASSLTLAGVSEQFF. The CDR3 coding sequence is TGTGCCAGCAGCTTAACCCTAGCGGGAGTGAGTGAGCAGTTCTTC.

The chain has TRBV6-2 or TRBV6-3 and TRBJ1-5, with D unresolved. CDR1 is MNHEY and CDR2 is SVGEGT in the germline V gene. The CDR3 spans 12 residues. V lost 3 bases to trimming and J lost 7 bases, with 7 bases between them. CDR3 coding DNA: TGTGCCAGCAGTTATCGGGAACAGCCCCAGCATTTT. This translates into CASSYREQPQHF.

CDR3 sequence (DNA): TGTGCCAGCACCTACTTAGATGAGCAGTTCTTC. Translation: CASTYLDEQFF. The rearrangement joins TRBV12-3 or TRBV12-4 to TRBJ2-1; D not certain. The CDR3 has 11 amino acids. V was pared by 7 bases and J by 8 bases, with 9 bases between.

The chain employs TRBV28 and TRBJ1-2, with D unclear. The CDR3 spans 12 residues. Trimming left V 3 bases short and J 7 bases short, with 9 bases between. The germline V gene encodes CDR1 MDHEN and CDR2 SYDVKM. CDR3 loop: CASSLYGSGYTF. CDR3 bases: TGTGCCAGCAGTTTGTATGGCTCTGGCTACACCTTC.

The rearrangement joins TRBV10-3 to TRBJ2-1, with TRBD2 matching over 9 bases. The CDR3 extends over 18 amino acids. From germline, CDR1 is ENHRY and CDR2 SYGVKD. Trimming at V came to 4 bases and at J to 1 base, leaving 11 bases not matched to a gene. DNA for the CDR3: TGTGCCATCAGTGTTGGTAGCGGGAGTTCACCATCCTACAATGAGCAGTTCTTC. Protein sequence: CAISVGSGSSPSYNEQFF.

The chain employs TRBV5-1 and TRBJ2-7; 8 nucleotides line up with TRBD1. This CDR3 is built from 15 residues. The V gene's germline CDR1 is SGHRS and CDR2 YFSETQ. V lost 3 bases, J lost 1 base, and 6 bases stayed unmatched. The CDR3 protein is CASSSATGASYEQYF. The CDR3 DNA reads as TGCGCCAGCAGCTCGGCGACAGGGGCGTCCTACGAGCAGTACTTC.

This clone was seen more than once but under ten times. This rearrangement joins TRBV5-6 to TRBJ1-2; 8 nucleotides line up with TRBD1. Unmatched junction bases numbered 11, after V lost 0 bases and J lost 7 bases. Germline CDR1 is SGHDT and CDR2 is YYEEEE. This CDR3 has 16 residues. DNA for the CDR3: TGTGCCAGCAGCTTGGCGGACAGGGCCTTCGTGGGTGGCTACACCTTC. It is translated as CASSLADRAFVGGYTF.

This clone showed up just a few times. This sequence joins TRBV29-1 and TRBJ1-1; D ambiguous. The V end was cut by 0 bases, the J end by 9 bases, with 5 bases between. The CDR3 consists of 10 residues. Germline loops: CDR1 SQVTM, CDR2 ANQGSEA. In DNA, the CDR3 is TGCAGCGTTGAAGACTATAAAGCTTTCTTT. This encodes CSVEDYKAFF.

The chain couples TRBV6-4 to TRBJ1-5; D remains unclear. V lost 3 bases and J 4 bases, leaving 10 bases between the germline ends. Germline V gives CDR1 MRHNA, CDR2 SNTAGT. This CDR3 is built from 14 residues. CDR3 bases: TGTGCCAGCAGTGAGACATCAACAAATCAGCCCCAGCATTTT. Translating gives CASSETSTNQPQHF.